The 24 T cell receptor beta chains reported below all come from one sample, sequenced in a study of blood T cell repertoires in COVID-19. Some clones are missing from TCRdb's copy, which holds only in-frame ones; the method was immunoSEQ multiplex PCR. The table lists about 120,000 clones, roughly 80% of them singletons. Sequences were obtained from peripheral blood. The receptors come from a man aged 65 to 85 with acute or convalescent COVID-19.

This clone was seen a single time. This chain uses TRBV2 with TRBJ1-6, with TRBD1 matching 9 bases. Per the germline V gene, CDR1 is SNHLY and CDR2 is FYNNEI. This CDR3 has 19 residues. J gave up 0 bases and V 4 bases, and 10 bases lay outside the gene matches. CDR3 amino acids: CASSGGQGKRSSYNSPLHF. The CDR3 DNA reads as TGTGCCAGCAGTGGGGGACAGGGTAAAAGGAGCTCCTATAATTCACCCCTCCACTTT.

The rearrangement uses TRBV4-3 and TRBJ2-5; 11 bases agree with TRBD2. In germline, CDR1 is LGHNA, CDR2 YSLEER. The CDR3 runs to 13 residues. With 8 bases clipped from V and 3 bases from J, the junction kept 2 bases outside the gene matches. CDR3 nucleotides: TGCGCCAGCGGGGGACTAGCGGAAGAGACCCAGTACTTC. Its translation: CASGGLAEETQYF.

This chain uses TRBV7-2 with TRBJ2-1; TRBD1 matches at 10 bases. Trimming at V came to 5 bases and at J to 4 bases, leaving 5 bases not matched to a gene. CDR1 SGHTA and CDR2 FQGNSA come from the germline V gene. CDR3 length equals 15 residues. For the CDR3, the DNA is TGTGCCAGCAGCCTCCTGGGACAGGGGTACAATGAGCAGTTCTTC. This gives the protein CASSLLGQGYNEQFF. Using reference TRBV7-2 and TRBJ2-1 for the parts outside the CDR3, the full variable domain is GAGVSQSPSNKVTEKGKDVELRCDPISGHTALYWYRQSLGQGLEFLIYFQGNSAPDKSGLPSDRFSAERTGGSVSTLTIQRTQQEDSAVYLCASSLLGQGYNEQFFGPGTRLTVL.

V and J are TRBV6-5 and TRBJ1-4, with D possibly matching TRBD1 (6 bases). V gave up 4 bases and J gave up 7 bases, with 13 bases separating them. CDR3 length equals 14 residues. The V gene's germline CDR1 is MNHEY and CDR2 SVGAGI. The CDR3 reads CASSFRGEGEKLFF. The CDR3 DNA follows: TGTGCCAGCAGTTTCAGGGGAGAAGGTGAAAAACTGTTTTTT.

This clone was observed once. This chain's CDR3 is CASSTDRGGETQYF. CDR3 bases: TGTGCCAGCAGCACTGACAGGGGGGGAGAGACCCAGTACTTC. The chain links TRBV7-9 to TRBJ2-5; 9 nucleotides match TRBD1. CDR3 size: 14 residues. Germline CDR1 is SEHNR and CDR2 is FQNEAQ (reference sequence). Trimming cost V 5 bases and J 4 bases; bases outside gene matches: 5.

This chain links TRBV5-5 with TRBJ1-1, with 9 bases aligning to TRBD1. The V and J ends lost 5 bases and 6 bases, in that order; junction bases with no gene match: 11. The CDR3 extends over 15 amino acids. The germline gives CDR1 SGHKS, CDR2 YYEKEE (reference sequence). CDR3: CASRGVGQGNAEAFF. As DNA, the CDR3 is TGTGCCAGCAGGGGAGTGGGACAGGGTAACGCTGAAGCTTTCTTT.

The chain combines TRBV3-1 (or the pseudogene TRBV3-2) with TRBJ2-5, with 7 bases that match TRBD1. Trimming cost V 1 base and J 4 bases; bases outside gene matches: 12. There are 17 residues in the CDR3. Germline V gene sequence: CDR1 LGHDT, CDR2 YNNKEL (reference sequence). As DNA, the CDR3 is TGTGCCAGCAGCCAAGGGGGCAGGGGGTTTCTCCCAGAGACCCAGTACTTC. Encoded protein: CASSQGGRGFLPETQYF.

This clone was found a few times. V and J are TRBV28 and TRBJ2-7, with TRBD2 matching over 11 bases. Germline lookup yields CDR1 MDHEN and CDR2 SYDVKM. V lost 5 bases to trimming and J lost 4 bases; unmatched junction nucleotides: 1. The CDR3 covers 13 residues. The CDR3 reads CASSTSGRYEQYF. CDR3 coding DNA: TGTGCCAGCAGTACTAGCGGGAGATACGAGCAGTACTTC.

This rearrangement joins TRBV2 to TRBJ2-7, with a weak D call TRBD2 (5 bases). This CDR3 spans 13 amino acids. Between the trimmed V and J ends, which lost 6 bases and 7 bases, there was a span of 16 bases. The germline CDR1 and CDR2 sequences are SNHLY and FYNNEI. The CDR3 DNA sequence: TGTGCCAGCAGGCGAAGCGGTGTTCAGGAGCAGTACTTC. The encoded protein is CASRRSGVQEQYF.

About this clone itself: The same CDR3 also results from other DNA sequences found in this sample. The rearrangement links TRBV5-8 to TRBJ2-7; tentatively, D is TRBD2 (6 bases). Germline V gene data show CDR1 as SGHTS and CDR2 as YDEGEE. This CDR3 contains 14 residues. Trimming took off 4 bases at V and 0 bases at J, with 11 bases between the two ends. The CDR3 loop reads CASSLSGGSYEQYF. In DNA, the CDR3 is TGTGCCAGCAGCCTATCCGGGGGCTCCTACGAGCAGTACTTC.

The genes are TRBV4-1 and TRBJ2-3; D is undetermined. Trimming took 6 bases from V and 3 from J, leaving 10 bases between them. Germline CDR1 MGHRA, CDR2 YSYEKL. CDR3 size: 13 residues. CDR3 protein: CASRTLETDTQYF. CDR3 nucleotides: TGCGCCAGCAGAACCCTAGAGACAGATACGCAGTATTTT.

This chain joins TRBV5-1 and TRBJ1-1; TRBD1 agrees at 7 bases. The CDR3 has 14 residues. Looked up from germline, CDR1 is SGHRS and CDR2 is YFSETQ. Trimming took 4 bases from V and 4 from J; bases not matched to a gene: 7. The CDR3 DNA reads as TGCGCCAGCAGCGAACAGGGGCGGGCCACTGAAGCTTTCTTT. Translated, it gives CASSEQGRATEAFF.

The gene calls are TRBV5-1 and TRBJ2-3; the match to TRBD1 covers 7 bases. The CDR3 is made up of 14 amino acids. V lost 3 bases to trimming and J lost 5 bases; unmatched junction nucleotides: 6. Germline CDR1 is SGHRS and CDR2 is YFSETQ. Here the CDR3 reads CASSSGQELDTQYF. The CDR3 DNA reads as TGCGCCAGCAGCTCCGGACAGGAACTAGATACGCAGTATTTT.

The chain carries TRBV28 and TRBJ2-2; D not certain. This CDR3 is built from 15 residues. Deletions cut 1 base from V and 0 bases from J, with 6 bases between. From germline, CDR1 is MDHEN and CDR2 SYDVKM. CDR3 protein: CASSLFNSNTGELFF. The CDR3 bases are TGTGCCAGCAGTTTATTCAACTCGAACACCGGGGAGCTGTTTTTT.

V and J are TRBV3-1 (or the pseudogene TRBV3-2) and TRBJ2-7; 9 bases are a match to TRBD2. This CDR3 spans 15 amino acids. CDR1 is LGHDT, CDR2 YNNKEL, per germline (reference sequence). The V and J ends lost 4 bases and 2 bases, in that order; junction bases with no gene match: 6. The CDR3 bases are TGTGCCAGCAGCCTTGGACTAGCGACCCCCTACGAGCAGTACTTC. Translated: CASSLGLATPYEQYF.

In its sample, this clone was seen a few times. J is TRBJ1-3 and V is TRBV5-1; D is ambiguous. This CDR3 is 16 amino acids long. V lost 3 bases and J 3 bases, leaving 16 bases between the germline ends. The germline CDR1 and CDR2 sequences are SGHRS and YFSETQ. The CDR3 sequence: CASSWRQVSFGNTIYF. Here the CDR3 DNA reads TGCGCCAGCAGCTGGAGGCAGGTAAGCTTTGGAAACACCATATATTTT.

A single count supports this clone. The chain recombines TRBV2 with TRBJ2-7; D unclear. V lost 2 bases, J lost 3 bases, and 11 bases lay in between. Germline CDR1 and CDR2: SNHLY and FYNNEI. The CDR3 is 14 residues long. As DNA, the CDR3 is TGTGCCAGCAGTGAAAACAGCTACTTCTACGAGCAGTACTTC. Encoded protein: CASSENSYFYEQYF.

The genes are TRBV6-1 and TRBJ1-4, with 7 positions matching TRBD1. V lost 4 bases to trimming and J lost 4 bases; unmatched junction nucleotides: 9. This CDR3 is built from 16 residues. Germline V CDR1 and CDR2: MNHNS, SASEGT. The CDR3 nucleotides are TGTGCCAGCAGTGGACGGCGTTCAGGGGGTAATGAAAAACTGTTTTTT. It codes for CASSGRRSGGNEKLFF.

This clone was seen only a few times. The chain joins TRBV7-6 to TRBJ2-7, with 7 bases fitting TRBD1. The CDR3 is 15 residues long. The V segment lost 5 bases and the J segment 4 bases; nucleotides outside the gene matches: 11. Germline CDR1 and CDR2: SGHVS and FNYEAQ. The CDR3 spells CASSPRTGVGYEQYF. In nucleotides, the CDR3 is TGTGCCAGCAGCCCTCGGACAGGAGTGGGATACGAGCAGTACTTC.

This chain connects TRBV11-2 to TRBJ2-2; TRBD2 aligns across 14 bases. Germline assignment: CDR1 SGHAT and CDR2 FQNNGV. Trimming took 5 bases from V and 8 from J; bases not matched to a gene: 13. This CDR3 has 18 residues. In nucleotides, the CDR3 is TGTGCCAGCAGCCCCGGTGGGGGACTAGCGGGAGTAAGGGGGGAGCTGTTTTTT. It is translated as CASSPGGGLAGVRGELFF. Looking up the rest from reference TRBV11-2 and TRBJ2-2 gives the full variable domain: EAGVAQSPRYKIIEKRQSVAFWCNPISGHATLYWYQQILGQGPKLLIQFQNNGVVDDSQLPKDRFSAERLKGVDSTLKIQPAKLEDSAVYLCASSPGGGLAGVRGELFFGEGSRLTVL.

The chain has TRBV7-7 and TRBJ2-5; 8 bases are shared with TRBD1. In germline, CDR1 is SSHAT, CDR2 FNYEAQ (reference sequence). V lost 10 bases and J lost 7; bases outside the gene matches: 5. This CDR3 is built from 11 residues. CDR3 in amino acids: CAIRGQVTQYF. CDR3 bases: TGTGCCATCAGGGGGCAGGTGACCCAGTACTTC. Full variable domain (remainder filled in from reference TRBV7-7 and TRBJ2-5): GAGVSQSPRYKVTKRGQDVTLRCDPISSHATLYWYQQALGQGPEFLTYFNYEAQPDKSGLPSDRFSAERPEGSISTLTIQRTEQRDSAMYRCAIRGQVTQYFGPGTRLLVL.

J is TRBJ2-7 and V is TRBV7-9, with 9 nucleotides matching TRBD1. The CDR3 extends over 16 amino acids. Germline trimming cut 4 bases from V and 7 bases from J; bases unmatched to any gene: 14. Germline CDR1 SEHNR, CDR2 FQNEAQ (reference sequence). The DNA of the CDR3 is TGTGCCAGCAGCTCCCTGGGACAGGGTACAGGGGGGGAGCAGTACTTC. Amino acid sequence: CASSSLGQGTGGEQYF.

The chain has TRBV7-2 and TRBJ1-1, with unresolved D. Trimming removed 5 bases from V and 1 base from J, with 8 bases in between. CDR1 is SGHTA, CDR2 FQGNSA, per germline. The CDR3 spans 13 residues. CDR3 in DNA: TGTGCCAGCAGCCCCCACACGAACACTGAAGCTTTCTTT. It translates to CASSPHTNTEAFF.

The rearrangement links TRBV18 to TRBJ2-2; 12 bases fit TRBD1. The CDR3 covers 17 residues. V lost 3 bases and J lost 7; bases outside the gene matches: 9. Germline assignment: CDR1 KGHSH and CDR2 LQKENI. In DNA form, the CDR3 reads TGTGCCAGCTCACCCAACTCCGGGACAGGGGGCCTCGGGGAGCTGTTTTTT. This sequence encodes CASSPNSGTGGLGELFF.